This is a list of T cell receptor beta chains from one sample in a study of blood T cell repertoires in COVID-19. This table comes from immunoSEQ multiplex PCR, and its TCRdb copy is limited to in-frame clones, with some not included. The sample holds some 300,000 clones, more than 80% seen once. Sequencing was performed on peripheral blood. These TCRs come from a woman aged 45-65 years with COVID-19, enrolled during active disease. CDR3s include the opening cysteine and the closing phenylalanine or tryptophan. D genes are given only for firm matches. Clone size is not always given. Where it is, it says once, few, many or a class for expanded clones.

J	V	length	size	D	CDR3	DNA
TRBJ2-1	TRBV5-1	15	-	-	CASSLLAGEYNEQFF	TGCGCCAGCAGCTTGCTGGCGGGCGAATACAATGAGCAGTTCTTC
TRBJ1-1	TRBV24-1	14	-	-	CATSEARGYTEAFF	TGTGCCACCAGTGAGGCCAGGGGTTACACTGAAGCTTTCTTT
TRBJ2-1	TRBV3-1/TRBV3-2	11	-	-	CASSSYNEQFF	TGTGCCAGCAGCTCTTACAATGAGCAGTTCTTC
TRBJ2-7	TRBV6-1	14	-	TRBD1	CASSDRQGTYEQYF	TGTGCCAGCAGTGATAGACAGGGAACATACGAGCAGTACTTC
TRBJ1-5	TRBV6-1	17	-	TRBD1	CASSEALQGGGNQPQHF	TGTGCCAGCAGTGAAGCGCTTCAGGGGGGTGGCAATCAGCCCCAGCATTTT
TRBJ2-1	TRBV7-9	16	-	TRBD2	CASSLGTSGGYNEQFF	TGTGCCAGCAGCTTAGGGACTAGCGGGGGCTACAATGAGCAGTTCTTC
TRBJ2-7	TRBV10-3	14	-	-	CAISESGQGSGQYF	TGTGCCATCAGTGAGTCCGGGCAGGGGTCCGGGCAGTACTTC
TRBJ1-6	TRBV2	15	-	TRBD1	CATTGRGKDNSPLHF	TGTGCCACCACGGGCAGGGGGAAGGACAATTCACCCCTCCACTTT
TRBJ2-1	TRBV19	19	-	TRBD2	CASRLYSGPGLAGGGEQFF	TGTGCCAGTAGACTATATTCGGGCCCCGGACTAGCGGGAGGAGGGGAGCAGTTCTTC
TRBJ2-2	TRBV24-1	15	-	-	CATSVGQTVNGELFF	TGTGCCACCAGTGTAGGACAGACGGTGAACGGGGAGCTGTTTTTT
TRBJ2-2	TRBV13	15	-	TRBD1	CAIQTGTGNTGELFF	TGTGCCATCCAAACCGGGACAGGGAACACCGGGGAGCTGTTTTTT
TRBJ2-3	TRBV30	18	-	-	CAWSSRGAWTTSTDTQYF	TGTGCCTGGTCCTCCCGGGGGGCCTGGACCACAAGCACAGATACGCAGTATTTT
TRBJ2-2	TRBV7-2	16	-	TRBD2	CASSSTGLAETGELFF	TGTGCCAGCAGCTCCACTGGACTAGCAGAAACCGGGGAGCTGTTTTTT
TRBJ2-5	TRBV7-9	16	-	TRBD2	CASSPGTSGGQETQYF	TGTGCCAGCAGCCCCGGGACTAGCGGGGGTCAAGAGACCCAGTACTTC
TRBJ2-7	TRBV11-2	15	-	TRBD2	CASSYGTSGTYEQYF	TGTGCCAGCAGCTATGGGACTAGCGGGACCTACGAGCAGTACTTC
TRBJ2-2	TRBV18	17	-	-	CASSLSPGITNTGELFF	TGTGCCAGCTCACTTTCTCCCGGGATCACGAACACCGGGGAGCTGTTTTTT
TRBJ2-7	TRBV5-1	13	once	-	CASSLGDIYEQYF	TGCGCCAGCAGCTTAGGGGACATCTACGAGCAGTACTTC
TRBJ1-1	TRBV19	15	-	TRBD1	CASRLTGGANTEAFF	TGTGCCAGTAGGCTTACAGGGGGTGCGAACACTGAAGCTTTCTTT
TRBJ1-2	TRBV7-9	14	once	-	CASSLIGVGDGYTF	TGTGCCAGCAGCTTAATAGGGGTCGGTGATGGCTACACCTTC
TRBJ2-1	TRBV7-2	15	-	TRBD2	CASSLEAGGPGEQFF	TGTGCCAGCAGCTTGGAGGCGGGAGGGCCTGGTGAGCAGTTCTTC
TRBJ1-5	TRBV7-2	15	-	-	CASSLARAGNQPQHF	TGTGCCAGCAGCTTAGCGCGGGCAGGAAATCAGCCCCAGCATTTT
TRBJ2-7	TRBV19	12	-	-	CASSLYGGDVLF	TGTGCCAGTAGTTTATACGGGGGTGACGTTCTCTTC
TRBJ1-5	TRBV24-1	16	-	TRBD1	CATSEQGAGGNQPQHF	TGTGCCACCAGTGAACAGGGGGCGGGAGGCAATCAGCCCCAGCATTTT
TRBJ2-1	TRBV11-2	15	-	-	CASSLGQDHTDEQFF	TGTGCCAGCAGCTTAGGACAGGATCATACAGATGAGCAGTTCTTC
TRBJ2-5	TRBV5-8	18	-	-	CASSLEGSVRGTGETQYF	TGTGCCAGCAGCTTGGAAGGATCGGTCCGGGGAACGGGAGAGACCCAGTACTTC
TRBJ2-7	TRBV7-6	14	-	-	CASSELADSYEQYF	TGTGCCAGCAGCGAACTGGCGGACAGCTACGAGCAGTACTTC
TRBJ1-5	TRBV18	15	-	-	CASSRGGTHNQPQHF	TGTGCCAGCTCACGGGGGGGCACCCACAATCAGCCCCAGCATTTT
TRBJ1-1	TRBV7-9	15	-	-	CASGDGGSMNTEAFF	TGTGCCAGCGGAGACGGAGGGTCTATGAACACTGAAGCTTTCTTT
TRBJ2-7	TRBV6-5	15	-	TRBD2	CASISRGPGGIEQYF	TGTGCCAGCATTTCGAGGGGACCGGGGGGTATCGAGCAGTACTTC
TRBJ1-5	TRBV10-2	14	-	TRBD1	CASRPSGGDQPQHF	TGCGCCAGCAGGCCGTCAGGGGGCGATCAGCCCCAGCATTTT
TRBJ1-1	TRBV19	14	-	-	CASSIFLVGGEAFF	TGTGCCAGTAGTATATTCCTCGTGGGGGGTGAAGCTTTCTTT